A single sample is the source of the 15 T cell receptor beta chains below, sequenced in a study of T-cell reconstitution after alpha-beta-depleted transplantation in children. Library preparation (for TCRbeta) was performed with unique molecular identifiers. From the PCR reads, TCRdb called clonotypes with MiXCR, one entry per CDR3 protein. The table shows 200,000 to 250,000 distinct CDR3 sequences, with 12% occurring only once. Here the sequenced sample was PBMCs from the stem cell graft donor, taken from the stem cell graft. All receptors derive from a human donor who donated a stem cell graft to a child with acute lymphoblastic leukemia.

This clonotype was counted ten times or more. CDR3 nucleotide sequence: TGTGCCAGCAGCTTAGGGGCAGGGGGGTCCAATGAGCAGTTCTTC. Encoded protein: CASSLGAGGSNEQFF. The chain joins TRBV7-2 to TRBJ2-1; D is perhaps TRBD1 (7 bases). Germline V CDR1 and CDR2: SGHTA, FQGNSA. The V end lost 1 base, the J end lost 6 bases, and 13 bases lay between the germline ends. The CDR3 extends over 15 amino acids.

This clonotype was seen repeatedly, ten times or more. The V call is TRBV3-1, the J call TRBJ1-4, with a tentative D call TRBD1 (5 bases). The CDR3 has 14 residues. V was pared by 6 bases and J by 3 bases, with 11 bases between. From germline, CDR1 is LGHDT and CDR2 YNNKEL (reference sequence). CDR3 sequence: CASRPDRPNEKLFF. In nucleotides, the CDR3 is TGTGCCAGCAGGCCCGACAGACCTAATGAAAAACTGTTTTTT. Complete variable domain (other parts from reference TRBV3-1 and TRBJ1-4): DTAVSQTPKYLVTQMGNDKSIKCEQNLGHDTMYWYKQDSKKFLKIMFSYNNKELIINETVPNRFSPKSPDKAHLNLHINSLELGDSAVYFCASRPDRPNEKLFFGSGTQLSVL.

This clonotype was counted many times. This sequence joins TRBV20-1 and TRBJ2-5; a weak D match, TRBD1 (5 bases). This CDR3 is built from 15 residues. The germline CDR1 and CDR2 sequences are DFQATT and SNEGSKA (reference sequence). V was pared by 3 bases and J by 0 bases, with 14 bases between. CDR3: CSARMQGLYQETQYF. DNA for the CDR3: TGCAGTGCTAGGATGCAGGGCCTGTACCAAGAGACCCAGTACTTC.

This clonotype was detected many times. The chain has TRBV12-3 or TRBV12-4 and TRBJ2-5, with 9 nucleotides matching TRBD1. V was clipped by 3 bases and J by 4 bases; unmatched bases: 6. The CDR3 sequence is 15 residues long. The CDR3 reads CASSFETGGLETQYF. DNA for the CDR3: TGTGCCAGCAGTTTCGAGACAGGGGGGTTAGAGACCCAGTACTTC.

In its sample, this clonotype was seen many times. The V call is TRBV29-1, the J call TRBJ1-2, with a weak D call TRBD1 (6 bases). V was cut by 3 bases and J by 4 bases, with 12 bases left in between. The germline V gene encodes CDR1 SQVTM and CDR2 ANQGSEA. The CDR3 loop spans 13 amino acids. The CDR3 region is CSVDGQGGYGYTF. CDR3 nucleotides: TGCAGCGTTGATGGCCAAGGGGGCTATGGCTACACCTTC.

This clonotype appeared a few times. This chain links TRBV7-8 with TRBJ1-1, with unresolved D. Per the germline V gene, CDR1 is SGHVS and CDR2 is FQNEAQ. V was cut by 6 bases and J by 1 base, with 12 bases left in between. The CDR3 has 14 amino acids. The CDR3 reads CASSYGRENTEAFF. Written as DNA, the CDR3 is TGTGCCAGCAGTTATGGACGGGAGAACACTGAAGCTTTCTTT.

This clonotype has ten or more counts. V gene TRBV27 combines with J gene TRBJ1-6; 7 nucleotides align to TRBD1. The CDR3 is made up of 14 amino acids. CDR1 MNHEY and CDR2 SMNVEV come from the germline V gene (reference sequence). The trim removed 5 bases at V and 9 bases at J, leaving 7 bases unmatched. The CDR3 is CASSRQGPFSPLHF. Here the CDR3 DNA reads TGTGCCAGCAGTAGACAGGGACCTTTTTCACCCCTCCACTTT.

This clonotype has ten or more counts. V is TRBV19 and J is TRBJ2-1; D unclear. CDR1 LNHDA and CDR2 SQIVND come from the germline V gene (reference sequence). The CDR3 spans 14 residues. Trimming took 2 bases from V and 7 from J, leaving 12 bases between them. CDR3 region: CASSIIGLRNEQFF. The CDR3 coding sequence is TGTGCCAGTAGTATAATTGGGCTACGGAATGAGCAGTTCTTC.

This clonotype was counted ten times or more. This rearrangement joins TRBV6-5 to TRBJ2-7, with D unclear. With 6 bases removed from V and 2 bases from J, the gap between germline ends came to 17 bases. CDR3 length equals 15 residues. Germline assignment: CDR1 MNHEY and CDR2 SVGAGI. Here the CDR3 reads CASSPESLGTYEQYF. The DNA of the CDR3 is TGTGCCAGCAGCCCCGAGTCCCTCGGCACCTACGAGCAGTACTTC.

The sample holds many counts of this clonotype. The rearrangement joins TRBV10-3 to TRBJ2-2, with a possible D match to TRBD1 (6 bases). Germline CDR1 and CDR2: ENHRY and SYGVKD. V dropped 6 bases and J dropped 6 bases, with 20 bases sitting between them. This CDR3 comprises 16 residues. Written as DNA, the CDR3 is TGTGCCATCAGCCTTAGGACAGATGTTTTGGCCGGGGAGCTGTTTTTT. Its translation: CAISLRTDVLAGELFF.

This clonotype was seen many times. The chain couples TRBV7-2 to TRBJ2-2; D ambiguous. CDR3 length: 15 amino acids. Trimming shortened V by 3 bases and J by 2 bases, and 10 bases separated the two germline ends. Germline lookup yields CDR1 SGHTA and CDR2 FQGNSA. In DNA form, the CDR3 reads TGTGCCAGCAGCTTCTCCGGGCGTAACACCGGGGAGCTGTTTTTT. Translating it yields CASSFSGRNTGELFF.

Ten or more counts support this clonotype. The chain combines TRBV18 with TRBJ1-2; 7 bases are a match to TRBD1. V shed 3 bases, J shed 2 bases, and the junction held 3 bases outside the gene matches. The length of the CDR3 is 14 residues. The germline V gene has CDR1 KGHSH and CDR2 LQKENI. The CDR3 DNA sequence: TGTGCCAGCTCACCGGCAGGGGGAAACTATGGCTACACCTTC. It encodes CASSPAGGNYGYTF.

This clonotype was seen ten or more times. The chain couples TRBV6-2 or TRBV6-3 to TRBJ2-3; the match to TRBD2 covers 10 bases. Germline V lookup: CDR1 MNHEY, CDR2 SVGEGT. The CDR3 has 13 amino acids. With 6 bases clipped from V and 12 bases from J, the junction kept 9 bases outside the gene matches. The CDR3, as DNA: TGTGCCAGCAGCCACGGCCTAGCGGGAGCCCAGTATTTT. Protein product: CASSHGLAGAQYF.

This clonotype was seen many times. The chain recombines TRBV27 with TRBJ1-1; D unclear. Trimming cost V 9 bases and J 4 bases, with 9 bases left between them. This CDR3 contains 11 residues. CDR1 MNHEY and CDR2 SMNVEV come from the germline V gene (reference sequence). The CDR3 here is CASAWGTEAFF. The CDR3 DNA sequence: TGTGCCAGTGCCTGGGGCACTGAAGCTTTCTTT.

The J gene is TRBJ2-7, the V gene TRBV6-1; 7 bases agree with TRBD1. CDR1 is MNHNS, CDR2 SASEGT, per germline. The CDR3 has 14 amino acids. Unmatched junction bases numbered 10, after V lost 6 bases and J lost 5 bases. CDR3 protein: CASRPRRGSHEQYF. Written as DNA, the CDR3 is TGTGCCAGCAGGCCACGCAGGGGGTCCCACGAGCAGTACTTC.